Detailed here is one TCR beta chain. Its antigen remains unknown. These data come from a study of cytomegalovirus exposure and HLA in healthy donors. Study results and caveats: As a later analysis showed, several of the most significant clusters appeared to be linked to common viral pathogens.

Researchers ran the PCR with 60 Vbeta and 13 Jbeta primers. TCRdb's table, derived via immunoSEQ multiplex PCR, lists solely in-frame clones and lacks some. The data contain 100,000 to 150,000 clones, under 20% of them singletons. The CDR3 extends over 16 amino acids. The V and J ends lost 5 bases and 0 bases, in that order; junction bases with no gene match: 6. Germline CDR1 is SGHTA and CDR2 is FQGTGA. The chain joins TRBV7-3 to TRBJ2-7; 11 bases are a match to TRBD2. The receptor comes from a female donor in good health and CMV-seropositive. The sequenced material came from PBMCs. CDR3 protein: CASSPKGLAASYEQYF. Here the CDR3 DNA reads TGTGCCAGCAGCCCCAAGGGACTAGCGGCCTCCTACGAGCAGTACTTC.